The present entry profiles one T cell receptor beta chain with its context. Deletions cut 7 bases from V and 1 base from J, with 10 bases between. CDR1 MNHEY and CDR2 SMNVEV come from the germline V gene (reference sequence). The CDR3 length is 14 residues. Libraries were prepared by immunoSEQ multiplex PCR; TCRdb keeps only in-frame clonotypes and omits some of them. The sample lists 20,000 or so clones, approximately 86% occurring once. These data come from a study of OX40 agonist ivuxolimab in advanced cancers. Sequences were derived from CD4+ or CD8+ T cells sorted from blood, sampled in a trial of the OX40 agonist ivuxolimab. This TCR derives from an adult with an advanced solid tumor such as melanoma, head and neck, liver or kidney cancer. The V call is TRBV27, the J call TRBJ1-4; D not resolved. CDR3 bases: TGTGCCAGCAAACGGGGAGGAACTAATGAAAAACTGTTTTTT. Translated: CASKRGGTNEKLFF.